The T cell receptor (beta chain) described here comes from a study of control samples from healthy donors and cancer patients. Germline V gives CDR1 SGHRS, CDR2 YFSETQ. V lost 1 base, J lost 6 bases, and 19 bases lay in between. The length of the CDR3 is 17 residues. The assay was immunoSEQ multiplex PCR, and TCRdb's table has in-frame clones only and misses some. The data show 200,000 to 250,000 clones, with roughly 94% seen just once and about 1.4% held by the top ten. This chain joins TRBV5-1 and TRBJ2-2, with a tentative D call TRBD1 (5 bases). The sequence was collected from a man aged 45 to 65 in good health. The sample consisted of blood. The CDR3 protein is CASSLTVGQGLAGELFF. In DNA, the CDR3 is TGCGCCAGCAGCTTGACGGTGGGGCAGGGTTTAGCCGGGGAGCTGTTTTTT.